This entry describes one T cell receptor (beta chain). This clonotype was seen only a few times. Its antigen is currently not known. No much larger clone is present one base from it, and per-base qualities are unavailable. The sample belongs to a study of human T cells and chemical hapten exposure (dated by TCRdb to about 2021). Study-wide context: For sensitization, 2% DPC in acetone was applied to a 2 cm by 2 cm area of upper inner arm skin. Most of the patients in the cohort were female, and the cohort covered alopecia areata with under or over 50% scalp involvement, alopecia totalis and alopecia universalis. Blood samples were taken from patients before sensitization (week 0) and then at 2, 6 and about 24 weeks after DPC sensitization. Patients additionally received weekly therapeutic DPC doses to the scalp throughout the roughly 25-week study period. In alopecia patients, the study followed how the peripheral blood TCR repertoire changed in vivo over primary and secondary sensitization to diphenylcyclopropenone (DPC), a hapten. Patch testing was done on the upper back using Finn chambers containing 0.01% DPC, and results were scored after 6 days according to International Contact Dermatitis Research Group standards. Blood for TCR sequencing was provided by twenty-nine alopecia patients at one to four time points (pre-sensitization, 2, 6 and 24 weeks). Libraries were combined into a pool for sequencing, and differences in TCR yield between samples came mainly from small differences in library volumes within the pool.

CDR1 and CDR2 (MNHNY, SVGAGI) derive from the germline V gene (reference sequence). Between the V and J ends, shortened by 7 bases and 4 bases respectively, the junction contains 17 bases. Including the terminal cysteine and phenylalanine, the CDR3 comprises 15 residues. Only the CDR3 region is kept as DNA, spanning 45 bases read in frame from base 1. Receptor amplification or capture employed RACE. Sequencing was performed on a NextSeq 500. During library preparation, unique molecular identifiers were attached to individual cDNA molecules so that TCRs could be counted in a quantitative, reproducible way. Both TCR alpha and TCR beta chains were sequenced from each blood RNA sample. In the authors' own workflow: Samples had a median of about 96,000 TCRs, with a range from roughly 23,224 to 700,000. The Decombinator software suite was used to annotate V, J and CDR3 in the TCR reads. For the PS versus PT1 abundance plots, all samples were subsampled to the same number of TCRs (28,000). Expanded TCRs were defined as absent before sensitization and observed at least eight times at the 2-week time point. TCRdb reprocessing: public reads trimmed at Q25 with fastp, clones called with MiXCR, in-frame beta chains kept. Each entry merges the rows of one CDR3 protein and shows their most common DNA and genes. The V and J calls and clone size are TCRdb's, not the authors'. For this sample there are 95,000 to 150,000 distinct CDR3 sequences; around an eighth appear just once. About 3% of the sample rests with the top ten.

The time point label, as the study defines it: pre-sensitization, week 0. What this sample's treatment or condition label stands for: therapeutic diphenylcyclopropenone sensitization with weekly scalp DPC. At every patch-test visit, the blood draw took place before the patch test was put on. Patients were eligible if aged 18 to 70, diagnosed with alopecia and judged suitable for DPC therapy, and pregnant patients were excluded. Unfractionated whole blood was collected in Tempus Blood RNA tubes, and total RNA was extracted from that blood. Paper-wide results and their limitations: Significantly more large CDR3 similarity clusters were formed by expanded TCRs than by pre-sensitization or healthy control sets, consistent with antigen-driven responses. Patch test score was positively correlated with the number of PT1 expanded TCRs, with significance at thresholds 8, 16 and 32 but not at 4. DPC sensitization did not change the number of TCRs with a frequency above 1 in 1000, and there was no evidence of changes in global repertoire structure. Alopecia, a presumed autoimmune disease, was present in all patients, so the immune response of the patients might differ from that of healthy individuals. After repeated subsampling, changes were observed in the strength of the expansion versus patch-test correlation and in the threshold at which the correlation became significant.

The rearranged chain carries TRBV6-6 and TRBJ1-5; no D gene can be assigned with confidence. This receptor was identified in a woman between 18 and 29 years old with alopecia areata. Some clones in this sample may be carry-over from other donors' samples. The sequenced sample was whole blood, obtained in connection with sensitization to the hapten diphenylcyclopropenone (DPC). The bases read TGTGCCAGCACCGACCGGGGAAGTGGAAATCAGCCCCAGCATTTT. This encodes CASTDRGSGNQPQHF.